The rows below give T cell receptor beta chains drawn from one sample of a study of cytomegalovirus exposure and HLA in healthy donors. Clones were read by immunoSEQ multiplex PCR, and TCRdb kept only the in-frame ones, dropping some. The sample gives around 150,000 clones, around 77% of which show up once; about 1% is in the top ten. The sample consisted of PBMCs. The receptors shown here come from a woman between 40 and 50 years old in good health and CMV-seronegative. Each CDR3 is given without its conserved first and last residue. Each record gives: D gene, V gene, J gene, CDR3 protein. A D gene is named only where the DNA matches it firmly.

>TRBD2|TRBV10-3|TRBJ2-5
AIRGSGGLGQETQY
>TRBD1|TRBV28|TRBJ1-2
ATRWDRGEGYT
>.|TRBV4-1|TRBJ1-2
ASSQEHRAGYGYT
>TRBD1|TRBV6-5|TRBJ1-1
ASTTRPDRAAEAF
>TRBD1|TRBV28|TRBJ2-5
ASSKTGNLLETQY
>TRBD2|TRBV10-3|TRBJ2-3
AISPSPGGLRLSSGEDTQY
>.|TRBV5-6|TRBJ1-1
ASRGTGLTEAF
>TRBD1|TRBV2|TRBJ2-7
ASRSPGQATYEQY
>TRBD2|TRBV27|TRBJ2-1
ASSLTSGGYNEQF
>TRBD1|TRBV5-1|TRBJ1-1
ASSLEGQINTEAF
>.|TRBV29-1|TRBJ1-2
SVGGSDGYT